These 3 T cell receptor beta chains originate from one sample sequenced in a study of shared clonotypes between healthy human individuals. The assay was immunoSEQ multiplex PCR, and TCRdb's table has in-frame clones only and misses some. The table has around 1,000,000 clones, about 72% seen once; the top ten hold about 0.89%. The sequencing input was memory CD4+ T cells from PBMCs. The sample's subset: CD45RA-negative fraction. The receptors were gathered from a man aged 18 to 30 in good health. Some clones in this sample may be carry-over from other donors' samples.

CDR3 DNA: TGTGCCAGCAGTATCTCATCTAGCGGACACTACGAGCAGTACTTC. Translated, it gives CASSISSSGHYEQYF. The genes are TRBV27 and TRBJ2-7; 7 bases are a match to TRBD2. The junction had 10 bases not matched to a gene; V was cut back by 5 bases and J by 3 bases. The CDR3 loop spans 15 amino acids. Per germline, CDR1 MNHEY and CDR2 SMNVEV (reference sequence).

CDR3 DNA: TGTGCCAGCAGTAGTGAGGGGACTAGCGTGGCCGGGGAGCTGTTTTTT. Translated: CASSSEGTSVAGELFF. The chain has TRBV28 and TRBJ2-2; 10 bases are shared with TRBD2. Trimming at V came to 5 bases and at J to 6 bases, leaving 9 bases not matched to a gene. Germline CDR1 reads MDHEN; CDR2 reads SYDVKM. The CDR3 totals 16 residues. The entire variable domain, with the rest obtained from reference TRBV28 and TRBJ2-2, is as follows: DVKVTQSSRYLVKRTGEKVFLECVQDMDHENMFWYRQDPGLGLRLIYFSYDVKMKEKGDIPEGYSVSREKKERFSLILESASTNQTSMYLCASSSEGTSVAGELFFGEGSRLTVL.

Concerning this clone: A much larger clone is a single base away; this may be a read error. The chain carries TRBV7-3 and TRBJ1-1, with D possibly being TRBD1 (6 bases). This CDR3 has 14 residues. CDR1 and CDR2 (germline): SGHTA, FQGTGA. The ends were cut back, 0 bases at V and 1 base at J, with 6 bases in the middle. The CDR3, as DNA: TGTGCCAGCAGCTTAACGGACAGGAACACTGAAGCTTTCTTT. The encoded protein is CASSLTDRNTEAFF.